These 30 T cell receptor beta chains originate from one sample sequenced in a study of blood T cells in healthy people across ages. Then a second PCR, running about 7 to 11 cycles, was carried out with a sample-barcoded 5' primer and a J-beta primer mix. In TCRdb, the 5' RACE reads were re-called with MiXCR into one record per CDR3 protein. The table has about 780,000 distinct CDR3 sequences, about 46% seen once; the top ten hold 15% to 20%. The sample was blood. Source of these receptors: a man older than 75 in good health.

The V gene is TRBV12-3 or TRBV12-4, the J gene TRBJ2-3; no clear D gene. The CDR3 is 11 residues long. Trimming pared 8 bases from V and 0 bases from J, leaving 3 bases between. As DNA, the CDR3 is TGTGCCAGCGTTAGCACAGATACGCAGTATTTT. Translation: CASVSTDTQYF.

The chain carries TRBV5-1 and TRBJ2-5, with D perhaps matching TRBD2 (5 bases). The CDR3 totals 16 residues. Germline V lookup: CDR1 SGHRS, CDR2 YFSETQ. V was shortened by 3 bases and J by 4 bases, with 19 bases between the two germline ends. CDR3 nucleotides: TGCGCCAGCAGCTGGAGGAATGGGGTAGGACCAGAGACCCAGTACTTC. Its translation is CASSWRNGVGPETQYF.

The chain joins TRBV15 to TRBJ2-3; a weak D match, TRBD1 (5 bases). CDR1 is LNHNV and CDR2 is YYDKDF in the germline V gene (reference sequence). V was trimmed by 4 bases and J by 6 bases, leaving 17 bases between them. The CDR3 loop spans 15 amino acids. CDR3 sequence reads: CATSTRTTIGDTQYF. The CDR3 DNA reads as TGTGCCACCAGCACGCGGACAACTATCGGGGATACGCAGTATTTT.

The chain has TRBV29-1 and TRBJ2-1; TRBD2 is a possible D gene (5 bases). Per germline, CDR1 SQVTM and CDR2 ANQGSEA. The CDR3 runs 11 residues. The V and J ends lost 8 bases and 13 bases respectively, with 18 bases between them. CDR3 sequence (DNA): TGCAGCCTACACGGCCGGGGTGTACAGTTCTTC. This codes for CSLHGRGVQFF.

V gene TRBV20-1 combines with J gene TRBJ2-1; D unclear. CDR1 is DFQATT and CDR2 is SNEGSKA in the germline V gene (reference sequence). The CDR3 consists of 13 residues. The V gene lost 4 bases and the J gene lost 2 bases, with 9 bases spanning the gap. The CDR3 reads CSAIGPTYNEQFF. Written as DNA, the CDR3 is TGCAGTGCTATAGGGCCAACCTACAATGAGCAGTTCTTC.

This clonotype was recorded a few times. This chain uses TRBV20-1 with TRBJ1-1, with D maybe TRBD1 (5 bases). V was pared by 4 bases and J by 3 bases, with 12 bases between. This CDR3 is 13 amino acids long. Germline lookup yields CDR1 DFQATT and CDR2 SNEGSKA (reference sequence). The CDR3 reads CSATPGLDTEAFF. The DNA of the CDR3 is TGCAGTGCTACCCCGGGACTAGACACTGAAGCTTTCTTT.

This chain connects TRBV5-1 to TRBJ1-1, with D possibly being TRBD1 (5 bases). CDR3 length equals 14 residues. Trimming cost V 7 bases and J 3 bases, with 16 bases left between them. Germline loops: CDR1 SGHRS, CDR2 YFSETQ. In DNA, the CDR3 is TGCGCCAGCCGCCAGCGACCGGGGGACACTGAAGCTTTCTTT. Encoded protein: CASRQRPGDTEAFF.

Only a few counts were recorded for this clonotype. This chain uses TRBV20-1 with TRBJ2-5; 9 bases map to TRBD2. This CDR3 region has 17 residues. The germline V gene has CDR1 DFQATT and CDR2 SNEGSKA (reference sequence). With 1 base clipped from V and 1 base from J, the junction kept 10 bases outside the gene matches. CDR3 amino acids: CSARGPLAGVSQETQYF. The DNA for the CDR3 is TGCAGTGCTAGAGGGCCTTTAGCGGGAGTATCCCAAGAGACCCAGTACTTC.

This chain connects TRBV2 to TRBJ1-2; D uncertain. The germline CDR1 and CDR2 sequences are SNHLY and FYNNEI. V lost 5 bases and J 4 bases, leaving 11 bases between the germline ends. This CDR3 has 13 amino acids. The CDR3 region is CASSSTKSYGYTF. In DNA form, the CDR3 reads TGTGCCAGCAGTTCAACAAAAAGCTATGGCTACACCTTC.

The chain has TRBV21-1 and TRBJ2-1; TRBD1, the D gene given by the table, was not confirmed from the DNA. TRBV21-1 is a recognized pseudogene. This CDR3 comprises 14 residues. The CDR3 here is CASSKGTAVNEQFF. The CDR3 DNA is TGTGCCAGCAGCAAGGGGACAGCCGTTAATGAGCAGTTCTTC.

The chain recombines TRBV24-1 with TRBJ2-1; D unclear. In germline, CDR1 is KGHDR, CDR2 SFDVKD. The CDR3 has 12 residues. V lost 6 bases and J 4 bases, leaving 6 bases between the germline ends. The CDR3 is CATSISYNEQFF. In DNA, the CDR3 is TGTGCCACCAGTATCTCTTACAATGAGCAGTTCTTC.

The V and J genes are TRBV30 and TRBJ2-1; 7 nucleotides agree with TRBD2. Trimming cost V 4 bases and J 7 bases; bases outside gene matches: 7. The germline CDR1 and CDR2 sequences are GTSNPN and SVGIG (reference sequence). The CDR3 has 13 amino acids. Written as DNA, the CDR3 is TGTGCCTGGACCCGACTAGCAGCGAATGAGCAGTTCTTC. It is translated as CAWTRLAANEQFF.

This chain joins TRBV24-1 and TRBJ2-1; D remains ambiguous. Germline V gives CDR1 KGHDR, CDR2 SFDVKD. The CDR3 runs 11 residues. V lost 6 bases and J lost 8, with 7 bases in between. DNA of the CDR3: TGTGCCACCAGTAGCGTCGATGAGCAGTTCTTC. This translates into CATSSVDEQFF.

The rearrangement uses TRBV11-2 and TRBJ2-1; tentatively, D is TRBD2 (6 bases). The V gene's germline CDR1 is SGHAT and CDR2 FQNNGV. The V end was cut by 4 bases, the J end by 6 bases, with 13 bases between. The CDR3 covers 14 residues. This CDR3 is CASSSQTSSNEQFF. For the CDR3, the DNA is TGTGCCAGCAGCTCCCAGACTAGTTCCAATGAGCAGTTCTTC.

This clonotype was recorded many times. The J gene is TRBJ2-3, the V gene TRBV28; maybe TRBD1 (6 bases). Germline V CDR1 and CDR2: MDHEN, SYDVKM. The CDR3 covers 16 residues. V lost 5 bases to trimming and J lost 1 base, with 16 bases between them. CDR3 amino acids: CASSTRWTAGTDTQYF. CDR3 DNA sequence: TGTGCCAGCAGTACACGCTGGACAGCTGGCACAGATACGCAGTATTTT.

This clonotype has only a few counts. The chain carries TRBV5-5 and TRBJ2-7; D uncertain. CDR1 is SGHKS and CDR2 is YYEKEE in the germline V gene (reference sequence). The length of the CDR3 is 15 residues. V lost 1 base and J lost 2, with 13 bases in between. The DNA for the CDR3 is TGTGCCAGCAGCTTGTTCAGATCAACTCCCTACGAGCAGTACTTC. Translation gives CASSLFRSTPYEQYF.

V gene TRBV7-9 combines with J gene TRBJ2-5, with D uncertain. Per germline, CDR1 SEHNR and CDR2 FQNEAQ (reference sequence). Trimming left V 8 bases short and J 0 bases short, with 13 bases between. CDR3 length: 14 amino acids. DNA of the CDR3: TGTGCCAGCTTGGCCGGATCGTACCAAGAGACCCAGTACTTC. Translating gives CASLAGSYQETQYF.

This clonotype has just one count. V gene TRBV20-1 combines with J gene TRBJ2-7; TRBD1 is a possible D gene (5 bases). The CDR3 sequence is 12 residues long. Germline V gives CDR1 DFQATT, CDR2 SNEGSKA (reference sequence). V gave up 4 bases and J gave up 2 bases, with 9 bases separating them. DNA of the CDR3: TGCAGTGCTAACAGGATCGCCTACGAGCAGTACTTC. This gives the protein CSANRIAYEQYF.

Notes on this clonotype: A read error is possible here, since a much larger clone lies one base away. The chain uses TRBV11-2 and TRBJ2-1; TRBD2 agrees at 10 bases. The J call is in doubt because the DNA end fits TRBJ2-7 better. Germline assignment: CDR1 SGHAT and CDR2 FQNNGV. The CDR3 covers 15 residues. The CDR3 loop reads CASSLEAGGTYEQYF. As DNA, the CDR3 is TGTGCCAGCAGCTTAGAAGCGGGAGGGACCTACGAGCAGTACTTC.

This clonotype turned up a few times. This chain connects TRBV18 to TRBJ2-7; 7 positions match TRBD2. Trimming cost V 6 bases and J 2 bases; bases outside gene matches: 10. In germline, CDR1 is KGHSH, CDR2 LQKENI. This CDR3 region has 15 residues. DNA for the CDR3: TGTGCCAGCTCCTCGGGGGGTAGCGGAACCTACGAGCAGTACTTC. This sequence encodes CASSSGGSGTYEQYF.

The chain carries TRBV29-1 and TRBJ2-4; 8 nucleotides match TRBD2. Per germline, CDR1 SQVTM and CDR2 ANQGSEA. V gave up 7 bases and J gave up 1 base; unmatched junction bases: 9. CDR3 length: 15 residues. The CDR3 here is CSAAGGLTAKNIQYF. CDR3 nucleotides: TGCAGCGCCGCGGGGGGTCTAACCGCCAAAAACATTCAGTACTTC.

The CDR3 protein is CASSQTSGGFTDTQYF. CDR3 in DNA: TGTGCCAGCAGCCAAACATCGGGGGGTTTTACAGATACGCAGTATTTT. The rearrangement uses TRBV4-2 and TRBJ2-3; TRBD2 matches 7 bases. CDR1 and CDR2 from the germline V gene are LGHNA and YNFKEQ. Trimming at V came to 2 bases and at J to 3 bases, leaving 8 bases not matched to a gene. This CDR3 contains 16 residues.

With respect to this clonotype: Sequence at one end of the junction differs from germline and may be a read error. This chain uses TRBV11-1 with TRBJ2-5; D possibly corresponds to TRBD1 (6 bases). The germline CDR1 and CDR2 sequences are SGHAT and FQDESV (reference sequence). CDR3 length equals 14 residues. The CDR3 DNA reads as TGTGCCAGCAGCTTGTTGGGGGCACGAGAGACCCAGCACTTC. This codes for CASSLLGARETQHF.

The J gene is TRBJ2-1, the V gene TRBV20-1; TRBD2 agrees at 10 bases. This CDR3 region has 14 residues. CDR1 and CDR2 (germline): DFQATT, SNEGSKA (reference sequence). The V segment lost 5 bases and the J segment 5 bases; nucleotides outside the gene matches: 6. CDR3 nucleotide sequence: TGCAGTGCTGGGGTAGCGGGAGGAAACAATGAGCAGTTCTTC. Translation: CSAGVAGGNNEQFF.

This clonotype occurred a few times. The rearrangement uses TRBV24-1 and TRBJ1-2; D uncertain. This CDR3 comprises 13 residues. Germline V gene sequence: CDR1 KGHDR, CDR2 SFDVKD. V was trimmed by 1 base and J by 8 bases, leaving 10 bases between them. The CDR3 DNA follows: TGTGCCACCAGTGATTTCGGAGTGACGGGCTACACCTTC. Protein product: CATSDFGVTGYTF.

As concerns this clonotype: This may be a read error: a much more frequent sequence differs by one nucleotide. The chain recombines TRBV5-1 with TRBJ2-1; possibly TRBD2 for D (5 bases). The CDR3 extends over 15 amino acids. Per germline, CDR1 SGHRS and CDR2 YFSETQ. Here the CDR3 DNA reads TGCGCCAGCAGCGAGCTTCCCGGGGAGTACAATAAGCAGTTCTTC. This encodes CASSELPGEYNKQFF.

The chain couples TRBV28 to TRBJ2-7; 8 bases are shared with TRBD1. The CDR3 spans 14 residues. Per the germline V gene, CDR1 is MDHEN and CDR2 is SYDVKM. Losses at the gene ends were 7 bases for V and 0 bases for J; bases not matched to a gene: 5. The CDR3 region is CASIPGTGSYEQYF. CDR3 sequence (DNA): TGTGCCAGCATCCCCGGGACAGGCTCCTACGAGCAGTACTTC.

This clonotype was detected only a few times. V and J are TRBV6-2 or TRBV6-3 and TRBJ2-1, with D perhaps being TRBD1 or TRBD2 (6 bases each). The V and J ends lost 7 bases and 9 bases respectively, with 25 bases between them. The CDR3 is made up of 16 amino acids. Germline assignment: CDR1 MNHEY and CDR2 SVGEGT. This CDR3 is CASMDGGRGDVGEQFF. The CDR3 bases are TGTGCCAGCATGGATGGGGGGCGAGGGGATGTAGGTGAGCAGTTCTTC.

The table lists this clonotype with a few counts. The chain combines TRBV20-1 with TRBJ2-3; weak D call: TRBD2 (5 bases). Trimming removed 1 base at V and 2 bases at J, with 13 bases between. Germline loops: CDR1 DFQATT, CDR2 SNEGSKA (reference sequence). CDR3 length equals 15 residues. In nucleotides, the CDR3 is TGCAGTGCTAGAGGGGGTCGGGGAGCCACAGATACGCAGTATTTT. The encoded protein is CSARGGRGATDTQYF.

The table lists this clonotype with many counts. V gene TRBV12-3 or TRBV12-4 combines with J gene TRBJ2-7, with D tentatively TRBD1 or TRBD2 (5 bases each). With 6 bases removed from V and 5 bases from J, the gap between germline ends came to 23 bases. The CDR3 loop spans 16 amino acids. CDR3 DNA: TGTGCCAGCAGACGGACGGGTGGGACGTCTAGTAACGAGCAGTACTTC. Encoded protein: CASRRTGGTSSNEQYF.